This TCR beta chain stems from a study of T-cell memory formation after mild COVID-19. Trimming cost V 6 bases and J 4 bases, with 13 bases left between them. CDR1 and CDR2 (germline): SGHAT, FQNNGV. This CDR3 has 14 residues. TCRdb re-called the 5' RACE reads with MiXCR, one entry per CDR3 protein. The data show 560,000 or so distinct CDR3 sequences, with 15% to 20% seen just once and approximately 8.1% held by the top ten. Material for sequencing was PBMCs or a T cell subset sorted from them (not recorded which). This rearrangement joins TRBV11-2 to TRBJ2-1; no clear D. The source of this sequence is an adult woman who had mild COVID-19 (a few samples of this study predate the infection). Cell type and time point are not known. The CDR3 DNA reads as TGTGCCAGCAGGCCTATATCTGGGTACAATGAGCAGTTCTTC. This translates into CASRPISGYNEQFF.